This entry lists 28 T cell receptor beta chains sequenced from one sample in a study of shared clonotypes between healthy human individuals. Only in-frame clones appear in the TCRdb table, and some are missing; sequencing was by immunoSEQ multiplex PCR. Altogether about 1 million clones are present, under 80% being singletons, with the ten largest covering about 1.5%. Sequenced: memory CD4+ T cells sorted from blood. The subset is: CD45RA-negative fraction. Receptors originate from a man in his late teens or twenties in good health.

V usage is TRBV25-1 and J usage is TRBJ1-4; no firm D call. The CDR3 is 13 amino acids. Trimming shortened V by 8 bases and J by 3 bases, and 10 bases separated the two germline ends. Germline loops: CDR1 MGHDK, CDR2 SYGVNS. The CDR3 DNA sequence: TGTGCCAGCGCCCGTGGGGCTAATGAAAAACTGTTTTTT. Translated: CASARGANEKLFF.

This chain joins TRBV21-1 and TRBJ1-2; the listed D gene, TRBD1, was not tested against the DNA. TRBV21-1 is a known pseudogene. This CDR3 region has 15 residues. The CDR3 is CASSIRDRAFYGYTF. CDR3 coding DNA: TGTGCCAGCAGCATCCGGGACAGGGCCTTCTATGGCTACACCTTC.

This rearrangement joins TRBV5-1 to TRBJ2-7; 9 bases map to TRBD2. CDR3 length: 16 residues. The trim removed 0 bases at V and 5 bases at J, leaving 9 bases unmatched. The germline CDR1 and CDR2 sequences are SGHRS and YFSETQ. Written as DNA, the CDR3 is TGCGCCAGCAGCTTGGTTCTCGCGGGGGGGTCGAACGAGCAGTACTTC. It is translated as CASSLVLAGGSNEQYF.

The gene calls are TRBV19 and TRBJ2-5; 9 nucleotides match TRBD2. Germline CDR1 reads LNHDA; CDR2 reads SQIVND (reference sequence). This CDR3 is built from 13 residues. V lost 6 bases, J lost 5 bases, and 4 bases stayed unmatched. As DNA, the CDR3 is TGTGCCAGTAGGGTAGCGGGAGTGGAGACCCAGTACTTC. It is translated as CASRVAGVETQYF.

This chain joins TRBV28 and TRBJ2-4, with TRBD2 as a possible D gene (7 bases). CDR1 and CDR2 (germline): MDHEN, SYDVKM. Trimming removed 3 bases from V and 9 bases from J, with 15 bases in between. CDR3 length equals 14 residues. The CDR3 DNA follows: TGTGCCAGCAGTTTCGCGGCAGGGGAGGGCATTCAGTACTTC. Its protein is CASSFAAGEGIQYF. Full variable domain (outside the CDR3, taken from reference TRBV28 and TRBJ2-4): DVKVTQSSRYLVKRTGEKVFLECVQDMDHENMFWYRQDPGLGLRLIYFSYDVKMKEKGDIPEGYSVSREKKERFSLILESASTNQTSMYLCASSFAAGEGIQYFGAGTRLSVL.

This sequence joins TRBV5-1 and TRBJ1-2, with unresolved D. Germline CDR1 is SGHRS and CDR2 is YFSETQ. CDR3 length equals 14 residues. Trimming took 5 bases from V and 7 from J, leaving 18 bases between them. The CDR3 nucleotides are TGCGCCAGCAGTAGATTGGAAGGGTCTGCTGGCTACACCTTC. Its translation: CASSRLEGSAGYTF.

J is TRBJ2-6 and V is TRBV18, with 10 bases lining up with TRBD2. Trimming at V came to 6 bases and at J to 2 bases, leaving 13 bases not matched to a gene. The CDR3 extends over 19 amino acids. The germline gives CDR1 KGHSH, CDR2 LQKENI. The chain's CDR3 is CASSANTLAGAAGANVLTF. The CDR3 DNA reads TGTGCCAGCTCGGCAAATACGCTAGCGGGAGCAGCTGGGGCCAACGTCCTGACTTTC.

The V call is TRBV29-1, the J call TRBJ2-7; TRBD1 matches at 8 bases. Unmatched junction bases numbered 5, after V lost 7 bases and J lost 0 bases. Germline CDR1 SQVTM, CDR2 ANQGSEA. The CDR3 covers 13 residues. The CDR3 nucleotides are TGCAGCGCTCGGACAGGGAGCTCCTACGAGCAGTACTTC. Protein sequence: CSARTGSSYEQYF.

V and J are TRBV4-2 and TRBJ2-5; 9 bases fit TRBD2. Looked up from germline, CDR1 is LGHNA and CDR2 is YNFKEQ. Losses at the gene ends were 4 bases for V and 3 bases for J; bases not matched to a gene: 9. The CDR3 sequence is 16 residues long. For the CDR3, the DNA is TGTGCCAGCAGCCGAGGGATGGTAGCGGGGGAAGAGACCCAGTACTTC. This codes for CASSRGMVAGEETQYF.

The chain combines TRBV19 with TRBJ1-5; D unclear. Germline values: CDR1 LNHDA, CDR2 SQIVND (reference sequence). V shed 8 bases and J shed 0 bases, with 17 bases lying between them. There are 16 residues in the CDR3. Here the CDR3 DNA reads TGTGCCAGTTCGGGGTCGACCCCGTATAGCAATCAGCCCCAGCATTTT. Translating it yields CASSGSTPYSNQPQHF.

The chain couples TRBV5-1 to TRBJ1-1; 7 bases fit TRBD1. The ends lost 9 bases at V and 0 bases at J; junction bases unmatched: 5. The length of the CDR3 is 13 residues. Germline CDR1 reads SGHRS; CDR2 reads YFSETQ. The CDR3 loop is CATSTGMNTEAFF. Here the CDR3 DNA reads TGCGCCACCTCGACAGGGATGAACACTGAAGCTTTCTTT.

To note about this clone: This sample also contains other DNA sequences that code for the same CDR3. CDR3 sequence: CASSVGSGSSYEQYF. CDR3 DNA sequence: TGTGCCAGCAGCGTAGGTAGCGGGTCCTCCTACGAGCAGTACTTC. This sequence joins TRBV9 and TRBJ2-7; 7 bases are a match to TRBD2. V shed 0 bases, J shed 0 bases, and the junction held 3 bases outside the gene matches. The germline V gene encodes CDR1 SGDLS and CDR2 YYNGEE. The CDR3 is made up of 15 amino acids.

V is TRBV6-1 and J is TRBJ2-7; 9 bases are a match to TRBD1. The V segment lost 4 bases and the J segment 2 bases; nucleotides outside the gene matches: 6. Per germline, CDR1 MNHNS and CDR2 SASEGT. The CDR3 spans 15 residues. For the CDR3, the DNA is TGTGCCAGCAGTGTAGACAGGGGGAACCCCTACGAGCAGTACTTC. Encoded protein: CASSVDRGNPYEQYF.

The V gene is TRBV6-6, the J gene TRBJ2-7; 12 bases are a match to TRBD2. The CDR3 runs to 14 residues. Germline V CDR1 and CDR2: MNHNY, SVGAGI (reference sequence). Losses at the gene ends were 6 bases for V and 5 bases for J; bases not matched to a gene: 5. The CDR3 DNA follows: TGTGCCAGCAGCAACGGACTAGCGGGAAACGAGCAGTACTTC. Residues: CASSNGLAGNEQYF.

V usage is TRBV2 and J usage is TRBJ1-6, with D perhaps matching TRBD1 (5 bases). V lost 9 bases and J 10 bases, leaving 22 bases between the germline ends. CDR3 length: 15 residues. Per germline, CDR1 SNHLY and CDR2 FYNNEI. The CDR3 DNA reads TGTGCCAGTCAACCCTCAGGGACTACCAAGTCACCCCTCCACTTT. Amino acid sequence: CASQPSGTTKSPLHF.

Of note for this clone: A far larger clone is one base from this, pointing to a likely read error. Other DNA sequences within the sample encode an identical CDR3. This chain uses TRBV2 with TRBJ1-5; D might be TRBD1 (5 bases). V gave up 3 bases and J gave up 6 bases, with 9 bases separating them. Germline CDR1 is SNHLY and CDR2 is FYNNEI. The CDR3 is made up of 13 amino acids. The CDR3, as DNA: TGTGCCAGCAGTGAGGAAGGGGCTCAGCCCCAGCATTTT. Its protein product is CASSEEGAQPQHF.

The rearrangement joins TRBV10-2 to TRBJ1-1; D is undetermined. The CDR3 runs to 17 residues. The V end was cut by 11 bases, the J end by 3 bases, with 28 bases between. The V gene's germline CDR1 is WSHSY and CDR2 SAAADI. The DNA of the CDR3 is TGCGCCGTCAGACCCCCCCCACCTACCGAGTGGGACACTGAAGCTTTCTTT. It yields the protein CAVRPPPPTEWDTEAFF.

The J gene is TRBJ2-2, the V gene TRBV11-2; 8 nucleotides agree with TRBD2. V lost 4 bases to trimming and J lost 1 base; unmatched junction nucleotides: 8. CDR1 and CDR2 from the germline V gene are SGHAT and FQNNGV. The length of the CDR3 is 17 residues. The CDR3 nucleotides are TGTGCCAGCAGCTCGACGCGAGCGGGGGTGAACACCGGGGAGCTGTTTTTT. Its protein is CASSSTRAGVNTGELFF.

This sequence joins TRBV27 and TRBJ2-7; 11 bases align to TRBD1. The germline V gene encodes CDR1 MNHEY and CDR2 SMNVEV (reference sequence). The junction had 10 bases not matched to a gene; V was cut back by 5 bases and J by 4 bases. The CDR3 has 16 residues. The CDR3: CASSPIRTGGFYEQYF. The CDR3 DNA sequence: TGTGCCAGCAGTCCGATTCGGACAGGGGGCTTTTACGAGCAGTACTTC.

The V and J genes are TRBV19 and TRBJ1-4; D unresolved. Trimming removed 2 bases from V and 0 bases from J, with 7 bases in between. The CDR3 contains 15 residues. CDR1 is LNHDA, CDR2 SQIVND, per germline (reference sequence). In DNA form, the CDR3 reads TGTGCCAGTAGTATACGGGTTGCAACTAATGAAAAACTGTTTTTT. Translated: CASSIRVATNEKLFF.

The rearrangement uses TRBV5-1 and TRBJ2-5; 7 nucleotides line up with TRBD1. The germline V gene encodes CDR1 SGHRS and CDR2 YFSETQ. J was trimmed by 4 bases and V by 4 bases; bases with no gene match: 7. CDR3 length equals 14 residues. In DNA, the CDR3 is TGCGCCAGCAGCGTCGAACCAGGGGGAGAGACCCAGTACTTC. It yields the protein CASSVEPGGETQYF. Drawing the rest from reference TRBV5-1 and TRBJ2-5, the complete variable domain is KAGVTQTPRYLIKTRGQQVTLSCSPISGHRSVSWYQQTPGQGLQFLFEYFSETQRNKGNFPGRFSGRQFSNSRSEMNVSTLELGDSALYLCASSVEPGGETQYFGPGTRLLVL.

The chain is built from TRBV9 and TRBJ2-1; the D gene is possibly TRBD1 (6 bases). This CDR3 has 17 residues. CDR1 is SGDLS and CDR2 is YYNGEE in the germline V gene. The V and J ends lost 4 bases and 7 bases respectively, with 24 bases between them. The CDR3 DNA reads as TGTGCCAGCAGCTCCGACTTTCGGCAGGGGACGGTAAATGAGCAGTTCTTC. Translation: CASSSDFRQGTVNEQFF.

The V gene is TRBV27, the J gene TRBJ1-6, with 8 bases matching TRBD1. The V and J ends lost 1 base and 7 bases, in that order; junction bases with no gene match: 3. CDR3 length: 15 residues. CDR1 is MNHEY and CDR2 is SMNVEV in the germline V gene (reference sequence). The DNA of the CDR3 is TGTGCCAGCAGTTTATTGAGGACAGGGAATTCACCCCTCCACTTT. As protein: CASSLLRTGNSPLHF.

The V gene is TRBV5-1, the J gene TRBJ2-1; tentatively, D is TRBD2 (6 bases). The ends were cut back, 0 bases at V and 0 bases at J, with 7 bases in the middle. The CDR3 is 15 residues long. In germline, CDR1 is SGHRS, CDR2 YFSETQ. DNA for the CDR3: TGCGCCAGCAGCTTGGCGGAGGGCTCCTACAATGAGCAGTTCTTC. Translation: CASSLAEGSYNEQFF.

This clone showed up just a few times. The chain uses TRBV19 and TRBJ1-5; 8 nucleotides match TRBD1. V trimming: 7 bases; J trimming: 5 bases; junction bases outside the gene matches: 10. Germline CDR1 LNHDA, CDR2 SQIVND (reference sequence). The CDR3 is 15 residues long. The CDR3 loop is CASKEGGQVHQPQHF. CDR3 sequence (DNA): TGTGCCAGTAAAGAAGGGGGACAGGTCCATCAGCCCCAGCATTTT. The whole variable domain, remainder taken from reference TRBV19 and TRBJ1-5, is DGGITQSPKYLFRKEGQNVTLSCEQNLNHDAMYWYRQDPGQGLRLIYYSQIVNDFQKGDIAEGYSVSREKKESFPLTVTSAQKNPTAFYLCASKEGGQVHQPQHFGDGTRLSIL.

The chain recombines TRBV9 with TRBJ2-5, with TRBD1 identical over 7 bases. With V trimmed by 0 bases and J by 5 bases, 13 bases remained unmatched. The germline V gene has CDR1 SGDLS and CDR2 YYNGEE. This CDR3 comprises 17 residues. The CDR3 sequence is CASSVGFGQGEMETQYF. The CDR3 DNA reads as TGTGCCAGCAGCGTAGGTTTTGGTCAGGGGGAGATGGAGACCCAGTACTTC.

The V and J genes are TRBV7-2 and TRBJ2-7, with D uncertain. Germline values: CDR1 SGHTA, CDR2 FQGNSA. The CDR3 has 13 amino acids. The germline V and J ends were trimmed by 6 bases and 1 base, with 10 bases remaining between them. DNA of the CDR3: TGTGCCAGCAGTTATGATCCTTCCTACGAGCAGTACTTC. This translates into CASSYDPSYEQYF. Full variable domain (missing parts from reference TRBV7-2 and TRBJ2-7): GAGVSQSPSNKVTEKGKDVELRCDPISGHTALYWYRQSLGQGLEFLIYFQGNSAPDKSGLPSDRFSAERTGGSVSTLTIQRTQQEDSAVYLCASSYDPSYEQYFGPGTRLTVT.

This clone has only one observation. The chain employs TRBV2 and TRBJ2-2; D is possibly TRBD1 or TRBD2 (6 bases each). The CDR3 covers 15 residues. The V end lost 8 bases, the J end lost 2 bases, and 15 bases lay between the germline ends. CDR1 is SNHLY, CDR2 FYNNEI, per germline. In DNA, the CDR3 is TGTGCCAGCGTCTACGGGGGCCAAAACACCGGGGAGCTGTTTTTT. It codes for CASVYGGQNTGELFF.